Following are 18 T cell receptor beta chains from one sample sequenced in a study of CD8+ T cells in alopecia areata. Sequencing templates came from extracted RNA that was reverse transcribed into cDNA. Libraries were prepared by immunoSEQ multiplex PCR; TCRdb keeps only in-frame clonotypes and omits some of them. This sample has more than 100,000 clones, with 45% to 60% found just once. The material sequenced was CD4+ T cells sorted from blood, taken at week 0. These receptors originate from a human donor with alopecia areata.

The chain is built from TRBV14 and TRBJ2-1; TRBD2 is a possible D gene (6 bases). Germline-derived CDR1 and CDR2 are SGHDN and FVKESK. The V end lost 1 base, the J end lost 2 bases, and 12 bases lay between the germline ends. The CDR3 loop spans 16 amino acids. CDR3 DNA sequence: TGTGCCAGCAGCCAAGCTGTCGGGAGTACCTACAATGAGCAGTTCTTC. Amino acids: CASSQAVGSTYNEQFF.

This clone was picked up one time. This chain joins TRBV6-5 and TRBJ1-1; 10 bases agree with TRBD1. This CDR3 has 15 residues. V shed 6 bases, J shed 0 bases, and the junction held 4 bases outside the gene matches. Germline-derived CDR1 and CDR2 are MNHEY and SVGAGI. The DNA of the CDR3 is TGTGCCAGCAGCTTGGACAGGGGGGTGAACACTGAAGCTTTCTTT. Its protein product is CASSLDRGVNTEAFF.

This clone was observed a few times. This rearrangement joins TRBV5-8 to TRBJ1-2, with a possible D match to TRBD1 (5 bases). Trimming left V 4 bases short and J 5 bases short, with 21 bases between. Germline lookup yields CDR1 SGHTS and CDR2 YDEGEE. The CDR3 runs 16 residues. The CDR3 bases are TGTGCCAGCAGCAGGGGACCGTCTGTCGCTGGTTATGGCTACACCTTC. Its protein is CASSRGPSVAGYGYTF.

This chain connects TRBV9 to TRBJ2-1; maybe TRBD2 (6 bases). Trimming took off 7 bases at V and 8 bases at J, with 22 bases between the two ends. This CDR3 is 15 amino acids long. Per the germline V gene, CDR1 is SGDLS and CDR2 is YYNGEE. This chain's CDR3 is CASGEAGLMLDEQFF. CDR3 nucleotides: TGTGCCAGCGGGGAGGCGGGACTGATGTTGGATGAGCAGTTCTTC.

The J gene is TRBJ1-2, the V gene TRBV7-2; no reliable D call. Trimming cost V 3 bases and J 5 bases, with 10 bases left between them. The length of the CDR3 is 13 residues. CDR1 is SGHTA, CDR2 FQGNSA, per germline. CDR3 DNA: TGTGCCAGCAGCTTGTGGACGGTGTATGGCTACACCTTC. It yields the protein CASSLWTVYGYTF.

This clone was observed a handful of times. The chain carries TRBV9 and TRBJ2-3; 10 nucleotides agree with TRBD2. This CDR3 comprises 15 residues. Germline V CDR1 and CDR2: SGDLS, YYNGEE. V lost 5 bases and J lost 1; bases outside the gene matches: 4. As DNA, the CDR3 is TGTGCCAGCAGTCTAGCGGGAGAGGGCACAGATACGCAGTATTTT. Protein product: CASSLAGEGTDTQYF.

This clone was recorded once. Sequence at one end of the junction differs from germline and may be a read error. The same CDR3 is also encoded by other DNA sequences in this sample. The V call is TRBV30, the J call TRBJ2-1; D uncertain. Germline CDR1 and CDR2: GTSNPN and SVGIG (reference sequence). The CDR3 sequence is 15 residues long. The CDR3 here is CAWSAYISLNNEQFF. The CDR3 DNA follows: TGTGCCTGGAGTGCCTACATTTCCCTCAACAACGAGCAGTTCTTC.

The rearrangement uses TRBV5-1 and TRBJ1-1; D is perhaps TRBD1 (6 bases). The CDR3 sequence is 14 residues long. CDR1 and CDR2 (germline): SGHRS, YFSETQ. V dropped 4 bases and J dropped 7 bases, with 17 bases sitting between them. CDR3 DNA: TGCGCCAGCAGCCCGGGTGGGGGGCATGGTGAAGCTTTCTTT. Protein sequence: CASSPGGGHGEAFF.

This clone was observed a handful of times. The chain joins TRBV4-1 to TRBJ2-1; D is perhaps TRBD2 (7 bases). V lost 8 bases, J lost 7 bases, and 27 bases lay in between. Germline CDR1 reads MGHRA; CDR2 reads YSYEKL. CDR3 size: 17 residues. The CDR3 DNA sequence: TGCGCCAGCGGTAGAGGGGGGGTAGCGCGCCTAGGGAATGAGCAGTTCTTC. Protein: CASGRGGVARLGNEQFF.

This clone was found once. The CDR3 sequence: CASSWTLNTEAFF. CDR3 bases: TGCGCCAGCAGCTGGACTTTGAACACTGAAGCTTTCTTT. The chain is built from TRBV5-1 and TRBJ1-1, with D unresolved. The length of the CDR3 is 13 residues. Germline CDR1 reads SGHRS; CDR2 reads YFSETQ. Trimming shortened V by 3 bases and J by 0 bases, and 6 bases separated the two germline ends.

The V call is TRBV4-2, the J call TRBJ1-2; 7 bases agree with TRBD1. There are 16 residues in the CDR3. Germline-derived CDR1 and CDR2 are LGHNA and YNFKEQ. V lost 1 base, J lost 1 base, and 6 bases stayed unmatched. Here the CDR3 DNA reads TGTGCCAGCAGCCAAGCGAACCGGGACAGTAACTATGGCTACACCTTC. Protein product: CASSQANRDSNYGYTF.

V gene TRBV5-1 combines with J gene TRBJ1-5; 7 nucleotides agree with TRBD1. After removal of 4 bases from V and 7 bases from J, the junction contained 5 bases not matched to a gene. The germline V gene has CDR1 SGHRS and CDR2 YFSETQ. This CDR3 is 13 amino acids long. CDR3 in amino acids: CASSPEGAQPQHF. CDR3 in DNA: TGCGCCAGCAGCCCGGAGGGGGCGCAGCCCCAGCATTTT.

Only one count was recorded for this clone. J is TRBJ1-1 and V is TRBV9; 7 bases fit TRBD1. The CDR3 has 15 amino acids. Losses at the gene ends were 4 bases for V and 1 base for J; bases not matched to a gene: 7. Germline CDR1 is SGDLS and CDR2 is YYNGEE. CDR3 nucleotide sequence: TGTGCCAGCAGCCTACGACAGGGCCCGAACACTGAAGCTTTCTTT. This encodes CASSLRQGPNTEAFF.

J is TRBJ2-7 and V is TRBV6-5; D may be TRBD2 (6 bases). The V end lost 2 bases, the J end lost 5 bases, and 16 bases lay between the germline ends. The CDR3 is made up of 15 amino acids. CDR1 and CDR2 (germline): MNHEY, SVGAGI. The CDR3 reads CASSYPGTGRNEQYF. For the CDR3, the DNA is TGTGCCAGCAGTTACCCGGGGACTGGCCGCAACGAGCAGTACTTC.

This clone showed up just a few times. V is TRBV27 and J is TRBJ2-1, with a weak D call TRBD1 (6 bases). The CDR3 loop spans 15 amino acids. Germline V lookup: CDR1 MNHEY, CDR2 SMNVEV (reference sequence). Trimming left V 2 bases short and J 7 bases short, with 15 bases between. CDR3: CASSLRVNRANEQFF. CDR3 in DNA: TGTGCCAGCAGTTTAAGAGTTAACAGGGCGAATGAGCAGTTCTTC.

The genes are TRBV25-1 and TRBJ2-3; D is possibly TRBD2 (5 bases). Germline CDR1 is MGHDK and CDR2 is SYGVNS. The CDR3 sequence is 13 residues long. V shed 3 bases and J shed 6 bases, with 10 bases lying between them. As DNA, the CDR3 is TGTGCCAGCAGTGACTCGGGAAAGGATACGCAGTATTTT. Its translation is CASSDSGKDTQYF.

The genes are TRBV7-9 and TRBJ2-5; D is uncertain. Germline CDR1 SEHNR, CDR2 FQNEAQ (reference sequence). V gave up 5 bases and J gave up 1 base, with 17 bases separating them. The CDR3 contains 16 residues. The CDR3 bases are TGTGCCAGCAGCCGCCGCTCTGGAGCGTTCCAAGAGACCCAGTACTTC. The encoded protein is CASSRRSGAFQETQYF.

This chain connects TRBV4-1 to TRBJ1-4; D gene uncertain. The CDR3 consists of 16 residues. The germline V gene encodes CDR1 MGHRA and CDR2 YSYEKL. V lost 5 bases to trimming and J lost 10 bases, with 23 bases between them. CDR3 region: CASSFINGRSPGKLFF. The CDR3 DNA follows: TGCGCCAGCAGCTTTATTAACGGGCGCAGCCCGGGAAAACTGTTTTTT.